Below are 14 T cell receptor beta chains sequenced from a single sample in a study of PD-1 blockade in classical Hodgkin lymphoma. Using immunoSEQ multiplex PCR, the repertoire was profiled, and TCRdb retains in-frame clones only, with some absent. The sample contains 20,000 to 25,000 clones, roughly 77% of which appear only once. There was relapse after autologous stem cell transplantation in every patient, and there was variation in brentuximab vedotin exposure. Sequenced material: peripheral blood mononuclear cells (PBMCs), taken before the second cycle of nivolumab. The source of these receptors is a human donor with classical Hodgkin lymphoma.

Relative to its sample, this clone is medium-sized. The rearrangement uses TRBV7-9 and TRBJ1-2; D remains unclear. V was cut by 7 bases and J by 6 bases, with 21 bases left in between. Germline values: CDR1 SEHNR, CDR2 FQNEAQ (reference sequence). The CDR3 length is 15 residues. This CDR3 is CASIEGLEGGNGYTF. In DNA form, the CDR3 reads TGTGCCAGCATTGAAGGTCTCGAGGGTGGCAATGGCTACACCTTC. Together with reference TRBV7-9 and TRBJ1-2, the CDR3 gives the full variable domain: DTGVSQNPRHKITKRGQNVTFRCDPISEHNRLYWYRQTLGQGPEFLTYFQNEAQLEKSRLLSDRFSAERPKGSFSTLEIQRTEQGDSAMYLCASIEGLEGGNGYTFGSGTRLTVV.

The CDR3, as DNA: TGTGCCAGCAGCCCCATTATGAAGCGGGAGGGCCTCAATGAGCAGTTCTTC. It encodes CASSPIMKREGLNEQFF. The J gene is TRBJ2-1, the V gene TRBV7-9, with 10 bases fitting TRBD2. Germline CDR1 SEHNR, CDR2 FQNEAQ (reference sequence). The CDR3 is made up of 17 amino acids. The ends lost 5 bases at V and 6 bases at J; junction bases unmatched: 13.

V gene TRBV6-1 combines with J gene TRBJ2-7, with D perhaps being TRBD1 or TRBD2 (5 bases each). The CDR3 has 12 amino acids. Looked up from germline, CDR1 is MNHNS and CDR2 is SASEGT. Trimming removed 6 bases at V and 3 bases at J, with 9 bases between. This chain's CDR3 is CASSWDGYEQYF. The CDR3 DNA is TGTGCCAGCAGCTGGGACGGCTACGAGCAGTACTTC.

The DNA for the CDR3 is TGTGCCAGCAGCGTCGGAGGTTCCTACAATGAGCAGTTCTTC. Protein sequence: CASSVGGSYNEQFF. The chain joins TRBV9 to TRBJ2-1; possibly TRBD2 for D (5 bases). From germline, CDR1 is SGDLS and CDR2 YYNGEE. The V gene lost 2 bases and the J gene lost 1 base, with 7 bases spanning the gap. This CDR3 spans 14 amino acids.

The rearrangement links TRBV7-6 to TRBJ2-6, with TRBD1 as a possible D gene (6 bases). The CDR3 is made up of 18 amino acids. V was shortened by 3 bases and J by 0 bases, with 15 bases between the two germline ends. The germline V gene encodes CDR1 SGHVS and CDR2 FNYEAQ. The CDR3, as DNA: TGTGCCAGCAGCTTTTTGGCGGACAGCCGCTCTGGGGCCAACGTCCTGACTTTC. It is translated as CASSFLADSRSGANVLTF.

The chain employs TRBV9 and TRBJ2-1, with 7 bases fitting TRBD2. Per germline, CDR1 SGDLS and CDR2 YYNGEE. The J segment lost 8 bases and the V segment lost 0 bases, leaving 8 bases of the junction unmatched. The CDR3 contains 15 residues. In nucleotides, the CDR3 is TGTGCCAGCAGCGTAGAAGGACTAGGGTACGATGAGCAGTTCTTC. Its protein product is CASSVEGLGYDEQFF.

The rearrangement uses TRBV7-6 and TRBJ2-1; D is ambiguous. V lost 1 base, J lost 7 bases, and 14 bases lay in between. CDR1 is SGHVS, CDR2 FNYEAQ, per germline. This CDR3 region has 15 residues. CDR3 region: CASSLETPQGNEQFF. The CDR3 DNA reads as TGTGCCAGCAGCTTAGAAACACCCCAAGGTAATGAGCAGTTCTTC.

The chain is built from TRBV29-1 and TRBJ2-5, with D hard to call. Germline V gene data show CDR1 as SQVTM and CDR2 as ANQGSEA. CDR3 length: 12 amino acids. Trimming stripped 3 bases from V and 3 bases from J, with 8 bases between. The CDR3 nucleotides read TGCAGCGTTGAGGGGATGAAAGAGACCCAGTACTTC. Amino acids: CSVEGMKETQYF. Looking up the rest from reference TRBV29-1 and TRBJ2-5 gives the full variable domain: SAVISQKPSRDICQRGTSLTIQCQVDSQVTMMFWYRQQPGQSLTLIATANQGSEATYESGFVIDKFPISRPNLTFSTLTVSNMSPEDSSIYLCSVEGMKETQYFGPGTRLLVL.

The V call is TRBV7-9, the J call TRBJ1-2; 10 bases align to TRBD1. CDR3 length equals 14 residues. Trimming at V came to 2 bases and at J to 5 bases, leaving 2 bases not matched to a gene. Germline V gene sequence: CDR1 SEHNR, CDR2 FQNEAQ (reference sequence). CDR3 coding DNA: TGTGCCAGCAGCTTATCGGGACAGGGGTATGGCTACACCTTC. This codes for CASSLSGQGYGYTF.

The chain is built from TRBV7-9 and TRBJ1-3; the D gene is possibly TRBD1 (6 bases). Between the trimmed V and J ends, which lost 5 bases and 0 bases, there was a span of 23 bases. The CDR3 sequence is 19 residues long. The V gene's germline CDR1 is SEHNR and CDR2 FQNEAQ (reference sequence). The CDR3 DNA reads as TGTGCCAGCAGCCTAACCCCCGGGGGGCTCCTCCTCTCTGGAAACACCATATATTTT. Its protein is CASSLTPGGLLLSGNTIYF.

CDR3 nucleotide sequence: TGTGCCAGCAGCTTTTTAGCGGGAGCCACAGATACGCAGTATTTT. Its protein product is CASSFLAGATDTQYF. J is TRBJ2-3 and V is TRBV12-1; the table names TRBD2, a call not compared with the DNA. TRBV12-1 is recorded as a pseudogene. The CDR3 loop spans 15 amino acids.

A few counts support this clone. The chain couples TRBV27 to TRBJ1-5, with a weak D call TRBD1 (6 bases). This CDR3 is 15 amino acids long. CDR1 is MNHEY and CDR2 is SMNVEV in the germline V gene (reference sequence). V was trimmed by 3 bases and J by 4 bases, leaving 13 bases between them. The CDR3 here is CASSFGTGPNQPQHF. The CDR3 nucleotides read TGTGCCAGCAGTTTTGGCACAGGGCCTAATCAGCCCCAGCATTTT.

Details on this clone: In the same sample, other DNA sequences code for this CDR3. The V and J genes are TRBV10-3 and TRBJ1-5, with a possible D match to TRBD1 (5 bases). The CDR3 length is 15 residues. Germline V gives CDR1 ENHRY, CDR2 SYGVKD. With 0 bases removed from V and 0 bases from J, the gap between germline ends came to 6 bases. The CDR3 bases are TGTGCCATCAGTGAGTCAGGGGATAGCAATCAGCCCCAGCATTTT. It codes for CAISESGDSNQPQHF.

This chain joins TRBV7-6 and TRBJ2-5, with TRBD2 identical over 8 bases. Trimming took 5 bases from V and 1 from J; bases not matched to a gene: 6. This CDR3 is 15 amino acids long. Germline CDR1 reads SGHVS; CDR2 reads FNYEAQ. The chain's CDR3 is CASSKLAALQETQYF. As DNA, the CDR3 is TGTGCCAGCAGCAAACTAGCGGCTCTCCAAGAGACCCAGTACTTC.